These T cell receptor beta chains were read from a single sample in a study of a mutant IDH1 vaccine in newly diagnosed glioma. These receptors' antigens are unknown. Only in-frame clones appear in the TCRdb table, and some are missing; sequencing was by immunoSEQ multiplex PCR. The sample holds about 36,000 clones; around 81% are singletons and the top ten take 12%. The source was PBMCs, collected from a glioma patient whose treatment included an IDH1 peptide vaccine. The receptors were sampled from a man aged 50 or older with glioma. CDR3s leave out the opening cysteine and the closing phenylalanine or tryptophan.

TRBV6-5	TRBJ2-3	ASSYFGTSTDTQY
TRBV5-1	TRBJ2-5	ASSVGTVPQETQY
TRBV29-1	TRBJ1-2	SVPQDGLNGYT
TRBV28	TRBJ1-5	ASSLLGQGSNQPQH
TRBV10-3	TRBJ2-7	AISDPGQSGEQY
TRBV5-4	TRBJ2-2	ASSHPGQGDTGELF
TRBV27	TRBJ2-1	ASKEQSIAQGEQF
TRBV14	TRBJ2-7	ASSQLGYEQY
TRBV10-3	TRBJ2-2	AAKPWTDTGELF
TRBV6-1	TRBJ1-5	ASRPAGNQPQH
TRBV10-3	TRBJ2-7	AIGAGTSYEQY
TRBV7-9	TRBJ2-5	AGSGVPRETQY